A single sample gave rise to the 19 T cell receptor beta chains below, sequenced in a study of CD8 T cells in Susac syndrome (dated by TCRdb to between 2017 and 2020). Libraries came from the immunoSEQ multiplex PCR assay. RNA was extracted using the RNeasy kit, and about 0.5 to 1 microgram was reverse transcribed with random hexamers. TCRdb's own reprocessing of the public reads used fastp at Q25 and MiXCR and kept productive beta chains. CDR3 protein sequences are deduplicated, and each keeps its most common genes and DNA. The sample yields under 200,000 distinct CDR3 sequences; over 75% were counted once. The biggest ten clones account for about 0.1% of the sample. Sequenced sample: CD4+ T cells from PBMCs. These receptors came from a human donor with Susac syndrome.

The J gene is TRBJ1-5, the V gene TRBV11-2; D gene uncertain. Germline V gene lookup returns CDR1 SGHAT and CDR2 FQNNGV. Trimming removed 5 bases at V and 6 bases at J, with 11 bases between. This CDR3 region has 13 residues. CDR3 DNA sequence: TGTGCCAGCAGCCCCGGGGAAGGTCAGCCCCAGCATTTT. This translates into CASSPGEGQPQHF. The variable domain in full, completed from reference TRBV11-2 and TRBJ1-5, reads EAGVAQSPRYKIIEKRQSVAFWCNPISGHATLYWYQQILGQGPKLLIQFQNNGVVDDSQLPKDRFSAERLKGVDSTLKIQPAKLEDSAVYLCASSPGEGQPQHFGDGTRLSIL.

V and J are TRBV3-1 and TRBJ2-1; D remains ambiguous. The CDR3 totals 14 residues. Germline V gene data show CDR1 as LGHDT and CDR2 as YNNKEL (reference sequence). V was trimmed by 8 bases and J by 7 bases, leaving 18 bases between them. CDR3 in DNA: TGTGCCAGCGCCCTTCAGGCGGCGGAAAATGAGCAGTTCTTC. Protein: CASALQAAENEQFF.

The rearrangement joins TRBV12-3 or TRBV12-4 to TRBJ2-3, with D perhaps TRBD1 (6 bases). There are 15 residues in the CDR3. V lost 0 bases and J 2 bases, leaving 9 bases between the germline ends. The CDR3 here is CASSLAKGVTDTQYF. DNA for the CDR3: TGTGCCAGCAGTTTAGCGAAGGGGGTCACAGATACGCAGTATTTT.

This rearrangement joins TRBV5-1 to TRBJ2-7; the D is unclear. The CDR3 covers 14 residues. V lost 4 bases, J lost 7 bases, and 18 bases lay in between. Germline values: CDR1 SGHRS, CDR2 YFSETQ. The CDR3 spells CASSPGPPRGEQYF. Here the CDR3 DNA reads TGCGCCAGCAGCCCCGGGCCTCCTCGAGGTGAGCAGTACTTC.

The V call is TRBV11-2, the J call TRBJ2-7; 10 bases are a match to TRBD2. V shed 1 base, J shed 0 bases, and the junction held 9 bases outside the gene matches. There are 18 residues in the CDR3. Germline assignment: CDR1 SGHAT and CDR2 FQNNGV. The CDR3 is CASSLVASGGRSSYEQYF. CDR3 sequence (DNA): TGTGCCAGCAGCTTAGTTGCTAGCGGGGGTCGAAGCTCCTACGAGCAGTACTTC.

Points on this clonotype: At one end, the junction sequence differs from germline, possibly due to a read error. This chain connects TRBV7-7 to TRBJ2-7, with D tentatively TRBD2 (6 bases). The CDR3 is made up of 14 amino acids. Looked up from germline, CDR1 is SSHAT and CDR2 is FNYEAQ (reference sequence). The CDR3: CASSVYSGAYEQYF. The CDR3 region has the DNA TGTGCTAGCAGCGTATATAGCGGAGCCTACGAGCAGTACTTC.

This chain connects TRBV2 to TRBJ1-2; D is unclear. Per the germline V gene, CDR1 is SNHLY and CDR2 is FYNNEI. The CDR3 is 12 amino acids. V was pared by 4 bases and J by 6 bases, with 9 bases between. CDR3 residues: CASSAYSNGYTF. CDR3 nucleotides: TGTGCCAGCAGTGCGTATTCCAATGGCTACACCTTC.

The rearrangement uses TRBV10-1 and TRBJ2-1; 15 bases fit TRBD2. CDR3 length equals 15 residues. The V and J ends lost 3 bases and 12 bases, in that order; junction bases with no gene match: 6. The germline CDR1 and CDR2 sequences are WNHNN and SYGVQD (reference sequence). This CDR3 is CASSDPGLAGGGQFF. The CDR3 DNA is TGCGCCAGCAGTGACCCGGGACTAGCGGGAGGTGGGCAGTTCTTC.

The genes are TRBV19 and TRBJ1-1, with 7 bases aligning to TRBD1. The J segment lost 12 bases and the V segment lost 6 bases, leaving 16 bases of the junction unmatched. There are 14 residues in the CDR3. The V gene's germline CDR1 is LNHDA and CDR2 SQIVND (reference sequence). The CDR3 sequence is CASRGPGQLVPTFF. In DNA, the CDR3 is TGTGCCAGTAGGGGCCCGGGACAGCTTGTTCCCACTTTCTTT.

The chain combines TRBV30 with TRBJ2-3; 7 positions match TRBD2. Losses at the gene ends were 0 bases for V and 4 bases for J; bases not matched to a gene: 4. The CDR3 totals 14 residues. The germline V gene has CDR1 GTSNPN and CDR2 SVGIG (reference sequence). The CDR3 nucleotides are TGTGCCTGGAGTGTACTCGGGGGGTCAGATACGCAGTATTTT. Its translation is CAWSVLGGSDTQYF. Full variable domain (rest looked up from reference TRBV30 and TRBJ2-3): SQTIHQWPATLVQPVGSPLSLECTVEGTSNPNLYWYRQAAGRGLQLLFYSVGIGQISSEVPQNLSASRPQDRQFILSSKKLLLSDSGFYLCAWSVLGGSDTQYFGPGTRLTVL.

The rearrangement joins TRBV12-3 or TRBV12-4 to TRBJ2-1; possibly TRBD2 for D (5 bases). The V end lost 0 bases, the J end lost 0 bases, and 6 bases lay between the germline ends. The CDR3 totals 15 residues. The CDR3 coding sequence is TGTGCCAGCAGTTTAGCGGACTTCTCCTACAATGAGCAGTTCTTC. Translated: CASSLADFSYNEQFF.

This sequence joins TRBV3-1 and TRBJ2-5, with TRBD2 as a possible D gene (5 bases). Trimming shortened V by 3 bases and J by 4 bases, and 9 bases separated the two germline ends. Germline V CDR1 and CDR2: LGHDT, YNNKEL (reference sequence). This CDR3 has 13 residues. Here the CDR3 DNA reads TGTGCCAGCAGCCATCTCGCGGGAGAGACCCAGTACTTC. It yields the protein CASSHLAGETQYF.

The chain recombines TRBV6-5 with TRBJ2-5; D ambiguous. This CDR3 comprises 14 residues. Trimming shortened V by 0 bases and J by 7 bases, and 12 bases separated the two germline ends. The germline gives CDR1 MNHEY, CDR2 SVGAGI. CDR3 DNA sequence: TGTGCCAGCAGTTACTCGTCCTCCTGGGGGACCCAGTACTTC. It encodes CASSYSSSWGTQYF.

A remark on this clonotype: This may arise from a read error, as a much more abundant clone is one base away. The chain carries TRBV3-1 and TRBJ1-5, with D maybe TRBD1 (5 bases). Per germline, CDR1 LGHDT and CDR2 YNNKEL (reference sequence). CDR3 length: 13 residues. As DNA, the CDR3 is TGTGCCAGCAGCCCCGACAGCAATCATCCCCAGCATTTT. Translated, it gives CASSPDSNHPQHF.

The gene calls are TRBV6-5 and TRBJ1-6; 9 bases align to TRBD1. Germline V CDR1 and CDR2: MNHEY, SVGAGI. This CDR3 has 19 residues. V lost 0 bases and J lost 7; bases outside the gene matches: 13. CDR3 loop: CASSYSGQGFNFGNSPLHF. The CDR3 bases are TGTGCCAGCAGTTACTCGGGACAGGGTTTCAATTTCGGCAATTCACCCCTCCACTTT.

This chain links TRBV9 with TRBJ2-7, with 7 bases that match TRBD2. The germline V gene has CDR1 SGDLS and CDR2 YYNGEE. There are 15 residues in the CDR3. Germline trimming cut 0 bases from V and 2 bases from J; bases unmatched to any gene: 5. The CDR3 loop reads CASSVGSGIPYEQYF. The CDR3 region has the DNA TGTGCCAGCAGCGTAGGGAGCGGGATCCCCTACGAGCAGTACTTC.

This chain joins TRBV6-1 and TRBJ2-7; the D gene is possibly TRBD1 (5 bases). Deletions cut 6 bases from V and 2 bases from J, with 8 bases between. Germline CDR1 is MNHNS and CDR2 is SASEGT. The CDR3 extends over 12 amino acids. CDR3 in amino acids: CASREQAYEQYF. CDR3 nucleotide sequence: TGTGCCAGCAGAGAACAGGCCTACGAGCAGTACTTC.

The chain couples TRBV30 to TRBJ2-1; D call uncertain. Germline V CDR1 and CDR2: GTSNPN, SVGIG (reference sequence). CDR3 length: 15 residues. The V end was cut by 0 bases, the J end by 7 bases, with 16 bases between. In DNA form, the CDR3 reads TGTGCCTGGAGTGTAGGCAGGAACCGACGGAATGAGCAGTTCTTC. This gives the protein CAWSVGRNRRNEQFF.

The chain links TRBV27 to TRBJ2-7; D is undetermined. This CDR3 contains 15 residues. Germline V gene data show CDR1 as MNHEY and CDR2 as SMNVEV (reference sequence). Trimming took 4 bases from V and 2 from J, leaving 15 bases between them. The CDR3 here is CASSSSADPTYEQYF. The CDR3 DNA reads TGTGCCAGCAGTTCGTCGGCAGACCCTACCTACGAGCAGTACTTC.